This T cell receptor beta chain was recorded in a study of blood T cell repertoires in COVID-19. Looking at the study overall: Specimens from acute and convalescent COVID-19 originated in the United States, Italy and Spain.

The CDR3 loop spans 15 amino acids. V was pared by 2 bases and J by 7 bases, with 14 bases between. Germline V gene data show CDR1 as KGHSH and CDR2 as LQKENI. In the original workflow: Reference gene primer amplification gave nucleated cell count estimates. Profiled with immunoSEQ multiplex PCR; TCRdb holds only in-frame clones, not every one. V and J calls and clone size follow that table, whereas D and trimming were derived from the DNA. The sample carries about 220,000 clones, around 83% recorded once. Sequencing was carried out using peripheral blood. The chain recombines TRBV18 with TRBJ1-4, with a possible D match to TRBD1 (5 bases). The source of this sequence is a woman in her 50s with acute or convalescent COVID-19. CDR3 protein: CASSPSKGIGEKLFF. DNA for the CDR3: TGTGCCAGCTCACCATCTAAGGGGATAGGTGAAAAACTGTTTTTT. The full variable domain, completed using reference TRBV18 and TRBJ1-4, is NAGVMQNPRHLVRRRGQEARLRCSPMKGHSHVYWYRQLPEEGLKFMVYLQKENIIDESGMPKERFSAEFPKEGPSILRIQQVVRGDSAAYFCASSPSKGIGEKLFFGSGTQLSVL.